The 21 T cell receptor beta chains reported below all come from one sample, sequenced in a study of blood T cell repertoires in COVID-19. Clones were read by immunoSEQ multiplex PCR, and TCRdb kept only the in-frame ones, dropping some. The profile shows some 88,000 clones, around 85% of them singletons. Material: peripheral blood. The receptors stem from a woman aged 70-85 years with acute or convalescent COVID-19.

V is TRBV28 and J is TRBJ1-2; D gene unclear. Trimming removed 3 bases at V and 1 base at J, with 15 bases between. The length of the CDR3 is 16 residues. The germline V gene encodes CDR1 MDHEN and CDR2 SYDVKM. DNA of the CDR3: TGTGCCAGCAGTTTTCCCGAATACAGCCTTAACTATGGCTACACCTTC. Translation: CASSFPEYSLNYGYTF.

The chain uses TRBV19 and TRBJ2-1, with D perhaps matching TRBD2 (6 bases). Per germline, CDR1 LNHDA and CDR2 SQIVND (reference sequence). This CDR3 has 15 amino acids. V was trimmed by 9 bases and J by 5 bases, leaving 20 bases between them. CDR3 protein: CASRLEIAGDNEQFF. Here the CDR3 DNA reads TGTGCCAGCAGACTAGAGATAGCAGGAGACAATGAGCAGTTCTTC.

The V and J genes are TRBV7-9 and TRBJ1-2; tentatively, D is TRBD1 (6 bases). Germline CDR1 is SEHNR and CDR2 is FQNEAQ (reference sequence). The CDR3 extends over 12 amino acids. V dropped 4 bases and J dropped 13 bases, with 16 bases sitting between them. CDR3 residues: CASSSSGTPSTF. The CDR3 DNA is TGTGCCAGCAGCTCTTCCGGGACACCTAGCACCTTC.

V and J are TRBV10-3 and TRBJ2-2; 7 bases map to TRBD1. V lost 6 bases and J lost 0; bases outside the gene matches: 7. This CDR3 comprises 16 residues. Looked up from germline, CDR1 is ENHRY and CDR2 is SYGVKD. This CDR3 reads CAIRPGDRTNTGELFF. For the CDR3, the DNA is TGTGCCATCAGGCCTGGGGACAGAACGAACACCGGGGAGCTGTTTTTT.

Written as DNA, the CDR3 is TGTGCCAGCAGCTTGGTCGGAGCGGGGAACTATGGCTACACCTTC. It is translated as CASSLVGAGNYGYTF. This chain links TRBV5-5 with TRBJ1-2; D gene unclear. Germline CDR1 reads SGHKS; CDR2 reads YYEKEE (reference sequence). V lost 0 bases to trimming and J lost 2 bases, with 11 bases between them. The CDR3 totals 15 residues.

This chain links TRBV19 with TRBJ1-2, with D perhaps TRBD1 (6 bases). The length of the CDR3 is 12 residues. V was cut by 7 bases and J by 4 bases, with 10 bases left in between. Germline-derived CDR1 and CDR2 are LNHDA and SQIVND (reference sequence). CDR3 sequence: CASTPDSYGYTF. The CDR3 bases are TGTGCCAGTACCCCGGACAGCTATGGCTACACCTTC.

The J gene is TRBJ1-6, the V gene TRBV5-4, with 10 bases fitting TRBD1. V lost 2 bases to trimming and J lost 10 bases; unmatched junction nucleotides: 6. CDR1 and CDR2 (germline): SGHNT, YYREEE (reference sequence). This CDR3 has 15 residues. The CDR3 coding sequence is TGTGCCAGCAGCTTAGGACAGGGGGTCGAATCACCCCTCCACTTT. The encoded protein is CASSLGQGVESPLHF.

This chain joins TRBV7-6 and TRBJ2-1; 13 nucleotides line up with TRBD2. Unmatched junction bases numbered 8, after V lost 4 bases and J lost 8 bases. The CDR3 totals 16 residues. From germline, CDR1 is SGHVS and CDR2 FNYEAQ. CDR3 in DNA: TGTGCCAGCAGCTCCAGAACTAGCGGGGGGGCCTATGAGCAGTTCTTC. It yields the protein CASSSRTSGGAYEQFF. The entire variable domain, with the rest obtained from reference TRBV7-6 and TRBJ2-1, is as follows: GAGVSQSPRYKVTKRGQDVALRCDPISGHVSLYWYRQALGQGPEFLTYFNYEAQQDKSGLPNDRFSAERPEGSISTLTIQRTEQRDSAMYRCASSSRTSGGAYEQFFGPGTRLTVL.

The J gene is TRBJ1-5, the V gene TRBV5-6, with no clear D. Trimming took off 2 bases at V and 4 bases at J, with 4 bases between the two ends. Germline CDR1 SGHDT, CDR2 YYEEEE. The length of the CDR3 is 12 residues. CDR3 sequence (DNA): TGTGCCAGCAGCTTTCGTAATCAGCCCCAGCATTTT. Translating it yields CASSFRNQPQHF. Based on the CDR3 plus reference TRBV5-6 and TRBJ1-5, the full variable domain is DAGVTQSPTHLIKTRGQQVTLRCSPKSGHDTVSWYQQALGQGPQFIFQYYEEEERQRGNFPDRFSGHQFPNYSSELNVNALLLGDSALYLCASSFRNQPQHFGDGTRLSIL.

This clone was counted only a few times. This chain links TRBV7-2 with TRBJ1-2; D call uncertain. Trimming shortened V by 0 bases and J by 8 bases, and 7 bases separated the two germline ends. The CDR3 extends over 12 amino acids. Germline V gene lookup returns CDR1 SGHTA and CDR2 FQGNSA. The CDR3 protein is CASSLAQRGYTF. The CDR3 DNA reads TGTGCCAGCAGCTTAGCCCAGAGGGGCTACACCTTC.

This clone was recorded only once. The chain combines TRBV28 with TRBJ2-7, with 9 bases identical to TRBD1. Germline lookup yields CDR1 MDHEN and CDR2 SYDVKM. Unmatched junction bases numbered 5, after V lost 6 bases and J lost 2 bases. The CDR3 covers 14 residues. The CDR3 region is CASRETGGPYEQYV. CDR3 sequence (DNA): TGTGCCAGCAGGGAGACAGGGGGGCCCTACGAGCAGTACGTC.

The genes are TRBV25-1 and TRBJ2-3; 10 nucleotides line up with TRBD1. Germline V gene sequence: CDR1 MGHDK, CDR2 SYGVNS. Trimming removed 1 base from V and 2 bases from J; junction bases left unmatched: 9. This CDR3 has 18 amino acids. The CDR3 bases are TGTGCCAGCAGTGAATTCGGCGGGACAGGGGATTTCACAGATACGCAGTATTTT. Translating it yields CASSEFGGTGDFTDTQYF.

The rearrangement joins TRBV3-1 (or the pseudogene TRBV3-2) to TRBJ2-1; D remains unclear. This CDR3 region has 16 residues. Trimming left V 0 bases short and J 3 bases short, with 12 bases between. Germline V lookup: CDR1 LGHDT, CDR2 YNNKEL (reference sequence). This chain's CDR3 is CASSQEAANFYNEQFF. In DNA, the CDR3 is TGTGCCAGCAGCCAAGAAGCTGCGAACTTCTACAATGAGCAGTTCTTC.

The rearrangement links TRBV3-1 (or the pseudogene TRBV3-2) to TRBJ2-5, with a weak D call TRBD2 (5 bases). The CDR3 runs to 18 residues. V was clipped by 3 bases and J by 5 bases, with 25 bases between them. The germline CDR1 and CDR2 sequences are LGHDT and YNNKEL (reference sequence). The CDR3 reads CASSHLLARARGVETQYF. The CDR3 DNA follows: TGTGCCAGCAGCCATCTCCTAGCTCGCGCCCGAGGTGTGGAGACCCAGTACTTC.

The gene calls are TRBV5-1 and TRBJ2-5, with 7 positions matching TRBD1. Per germline, CDR1 SGHRS and CDR2 YFSETQ. The CDR3 has 17 amino acids. With 0 bases clipped from V and 4 bases from J, the junction kept 12 bases outside the gene matches. The DNA of the CDR3 is TGCGCCAGCAGCTTGGACAGGGGAAGGGGAAGGGGAGAGACCCAGTACTTC. The encoded protein is CASSLDRGRGRGETQYF.

This clone was observed a few times. The V and J genes are TRBV19 and TRBJ1-5; D is unclear. Trimming cost V 8 bases and J 0 bases, with 5 bases left between them. The germline gives CDR1 LNHDA, CDR2 SQIVND (reference sequence). This CDR3 comprises 12 residues. This chain's CDR3 is CASQHSNQPQHF. Written as DNA, the CDR3 is TGTGCCAGTCAACATAGCAATCAGCCCCAGCATTTT.

The V gene is TRBV2, the J gene TRBJ1-2; D is ambiguous. Germline V CDR1 and CDR2: SNHLY, FYNNEI. The CDR3 totals 15 residues. Deletions cut 2 bases from V and 4 bases from J, with 14 bases between. CDR3 loop: CASSETSEDGYGYTF. The DNA for the CDR3 is TGTGCCAGCAGTGAAACATCAGAGGATGGCTATGGCTACACCTTC.

The chain links TRBV11-2 to TRBJ1-2; 10 nucleotides line up with TRBD1. With 6 bases clipped from V and 3 bases from J, the junction kept 4 bases outside the gene matches. The germline gives CDR1 SGHAT, CDR2 FQNNGV. This CDR3 is built from 14 residues. CDR3 protein: CASSFGTGDYGYTF. CDR3 sequence (DNA): TGTGCCAGCAGTTTTGGGACAGGGGACTATGGCTACACCTTC.

The V call is TRBV7-9, the J call TRBJ2-5; TRBD1 matches 9 bases. The CDR3 contains 13 residues. The germline gives CDR1 SEHNR, CDR2 FQNEAQ (reference sequence). V shed 4 bases and J 5 bases; nucleotides not matched to a gene: 2. The CDR3 nucleotides read TGTGCCAGCAGCTGGGACAGGGTTGAGACCCAGTACTTC. Translating it yields CASSWDRVETQYF.

V gene TRBV15 combines with J gene TRBJ2-1, with 11 bases matching TRBD1. This CDR3 has 15 amino acids. V shed 0 bases and J 9 bases; nucleotides not matched to a gene: 4. Germline CDR1 LNHNV, CDR2 YYDKDF (reference sequence). The chain's CDR3 is CATSREWTGGGEQFF. DNA of the CDR3: TGTGCCACCAGCAGAGAATGGACAGGGGGCGGTGAGCAGTTCTTC. The variable domain in full, with the rest retrieved from reference TRBV15 and TRBJ2-1, is DAMVIQNPRYQVTQFGKPVTLSCSQTLNHNVMYWYQQKSSQAPKLLFHYYDKDFNNEADTPDNFQSRRPNTSFCFLDIRSPGLGDTAMYLCATSREWTGGGEQFFGPGTRLTVL.

The chain has TRBV10-3 and TRBJ1-4; weak D call: TRBD1 (6 bases). CDR3 length: 13 residues. The ends were cut back, 11 bases at V and 0 bases at J, with 10 bases in the middle. CDR1 and CDR2 (germline): ENHRY, SYGVKD. The CDR3 reads CASGDTTNEKLFF. The CDR3 DNA follows: TGTGCCTCTGGGGACACAACTAATGAAAAACTGTTTTTT.